The 27 T cell receptor beta chains given below trace back to one sample, sequenced in a study of blood T cell repertoires in COVID-19 (dated by TCRdb to 2018 to 2021). Preparation of the library involved the immunoSEQ multiplex PCR assay. The table was pulled from immuneACCESS by TCRdb, which kept in-frame rearrangements only. Such tables lose some clones; where checked, under half of the loss comes from unresolved V genes, and the rest has no known cause. The sample table holds approximately 220,000 clones, of which around 82% were seen once. Together, the top ten hold 3% to 4.5% of the sample. The source material was PBMCs or T cells enriched from blood (not recorded which). These receptors originate from a woman in her forties who had been exposed to COVID-19.

V gene TRBV9 combines with J gene TRBJ1-3; 11 bases line up with TRBD1. The germline V gene has CDR1 SGDLS and CDR2 YYNGEE. The CDR3 is made up of 18 amino acids. Germline trimming cut 3 bases from V and 0 bases from J; bases unmatched to any gene: 8. CDR3 in amino acids: CASSAGQGGRYSGNTIYF. The CDR3 DNA is TGTGCCAGCAGCGCGGGACAGGGGGGCAGATACTCTGGAAACACCATATATTTT.

On this clone: The same CDR3 can be traced to other DNA sequences in this sample. The J gene is TRBJ1-1, the V gene TRBV6-5; weak D call: TRBD1 (6 bases). Germline CDR1 is MNHEY and CDR2 is SVGAGI. Trimming removed 2 bases at V and 4 bases at J, with 8 bases between. CDR3 length: 13 residues. CDR3 sequence: CASSYGGATEAFF. The CDR3 bases are TGTGCCAGCAGTTACGGGGGGGCCACTGAAGCTTTCTTT.

The chain combines TRBV7-2 with TRBJ1-1; TRBD1 might be the D (5 bases). The CDR3 contains 14 residues. Trimming cost V 3 bases and J 0 bases, with 8 bases left between them. Germline-derived CDR1 and CDR2 are SGHTA and FQGNSA. CDR3 sequence: CASSLGLLNTEAFF. CDR3 bases: TGTGCCAGCAGCTTGGGACTCCTGAACACTGAAGCTTTCTTT.

The chain combines TRBV9 with TRBJ2-1; the D gene is possibly TRBD2 (5 bases). Germline-derived CDR1 and CDR2 are SGDLS and YYNGEE. This CDR3 spans 13 amino acids. The V end lost 4 bases, the J end lost 10 bases, and 15 bases lay between the germline ends. In DNA, the CDR3 is TGTGCCAGCAGCCCGACCCCTCGGGGAGAGCAGTTCTTC. This gives the protein CASSPTPRGEQFF. Full variable domain (remainder filled in from reference TRBV9 and TRBJ2-1): DSGVTQTPKHLITATGQRVTLRCSPRSGDLSVYWYQQSLDQGLQFLIQYYNGEERAKGNILERFSAQQFPDLHSELNLSSLELGDSALYFCASSPTPRGEQFFGPGTRLTVL.

This clone was recorded once. This chain joins TRBV9 and TRBJ2-7; D perhaps matches TRBD1 (6 bases). The CDR3 covers 14 residues. The V end was cut by 3 bases, the J end by 7 bases, with 17 bases between. Germline lookup yields CDR1 SGDLS and CDR2 YYNGEE. The CDR3 coding sequence is TGTGCCAGCAGCGCGACCTGGGGGACATTTGAGCAGTACTTC. This codes for CASSATWGTFEQYF.

CDR3 in DNA: TGTGCCAGCACCCAACAGGGGGTTGGGGGTTCACCCCTCCACTTT. Its protein is CASTQQGVGGSPLHF. The chain links TRBV6-5 to TRBJ1-6; 8 bases are a match to TRBD1. Unmatched junction bases numbered 11, after V lost 7 bases and J lost 9 bases. From germline, CDR1 is MNHEY and CDR2 SVGAGI. The CDR3 covers 15 residues.

The rearrangement uses TRBV27 and TRBJ1-1; no firm D call. Germline CDR1 MNHEY, CDR2 SMNVEV (reference sequence). CDR3 size: 12 residues. Deletions cut 5 bases from V and 3 bases from J, with 7 bases between. CDR3 residues: CASSPVDTEAFF. The CDR3 DNA follows: TGTGCCAGCAGTCCCGTTGACACTGAAGCTTTCTTT.

The rearrangement uses TRBV9 and TRBJ1-4, with 9 positions matching TRBD1. From germline, CDR1 is SGDLS and CDR2 YYNGEE. The ends lost 4 bases at V and 5 bases at J; junction bases unmatched: 6. The CDR3 is 15 amino acids. CDR3 sequence reads: CASSQRGQGNEKLFF. CDR3 nucleotide sequence: TGTGCCAGCAGCCAAAGGGGACAGGGCAATGAAAAACTGTTTTTT.

V usage is TRBV19 and J usage is TRBJ1-1; D is possibly TRBD1 (5 bases). Trimming removed 9 bases at V and 1 base at J, with 21 bases between. Germline V lookup: CDR1 LNHDA, CDR2 SQIVND (reference sequence). The CDR3 has 16 amino acids. The CDR3 DNA reads as TGTGCCAGCCGAATGAGACAAGGGGTAGGGAACACTGAAGCTTTCTTT. Protein: CASRMRQGVGNTEAFF.

This clone showed up just a few times. The same CDR3 also results from other DNA sequences found in this sample. This sequence joins TRBV11-3 and TRBJ2-1, with 7 bases aligning to TRBD2. V shed 4 bases and J 2 bases; nucleotides not matched to a gene: 2. The CDR3 is made up of 14 amino acids. The germline CDR1 and CDR2 sequences are SGHNT and YENEEA. The CDR3 nucleotides read TGTGCCAGCAGCTCCGGACTAGCCTACAATGAGCAGTTCTTC. This translates into CASSSGLAYNEQFF.

The chain employs TRBV27 and TRBJ2-5; 8 nucleotides match TRBD1. The CDR3 loop spans 13 amino acids. V dropped 5 bases and J dropped 5; count of bases not matched to a gene: 4. CDR1 is MNHEY and CDR2 is SMNVEV in the germline V gene (reference sequence). The CDR3 protein is CASSVDREETQYF. The CDR3 DNA follows: TGTGCCAGCAGTGTGGACAGGGAGGAGACCCAGTACTTC.

Details on this clone: This sample includes further DNA sequences coding for the same CDR3. V gene TRBV2 combines with J gene TRBJ1-1, with a tentative D call TRBD1 (5 bases). This CDR3 has 13 residues. CDR1 and CDR2 (germline): SNHLY, FYNNEI. Trimming took off 3 bases at V and 2 bases at J, with 7 bases between the two ends. Here the CDR3 reads CASSDQGNTEAFF. The CDR3 DNA follows: TGTGCCAGCAGTGATCAGGGCAACACTGAAGCTTTCTTT.

The chain is built from TRBV5-1 and TRBJ1-1, with D possibly being TRBD1 (5 bases). The CDR3 is 14 residues long. V dropped 0 bases and J dropped 2 bases, with 8 bases sitting between them. Per germline, CDR1 SGHRS and CDR2 YFSETQ. The CDR3, as DNA: TGCGCCAGCAGCTTGGTGCAGGGTAACACTGAAGCTTTCTTT. This codes for CASSLVQGNTEAFF.

About this clone itself: An end of the junction differs from the germline gene, which may be a read error. The chain couples TRBV7-7 to TRBJ2-5, with 11 bases identical to TRBD1. The CDR3 spans 15 residues. Germline CDR1 and CDR2: SSHAT and FNYEAQ (reference sequence). The chain's CDR3 is CASSSGTGGQETQYF. The CDR3 DNA is TGTGCTAGCAGCTCCGGGACAGGGGGCCAAGAGACCCAGTACTTC.

The rearrangement joins TRBV5-6 to TRBJ1-6; 9 nucleotides agree with TRBD1. The CDR3 runs 14 residues. Germline CDR1 and CDR2: SGHDT and YYEEEE. Germline trimming cut 2 bases from V and 10 bases from J; bases unmatched to any gene: 4. The CDR3 bases are TGTGCCAGCAGCTTCTGGACAGGGGAATCACCCCTCCACTTT. Protein product: CASSFWTGESPLHF.

The chain recombines TRBV2 with TRBJ1-1, with a tentative D call TRBD1 (5 bases). This CDR3 spans 14 amino acids. CDR1 and CDR2 (germline): SNHLY, FYNNEI. Deletions cut 6 bases from V and 0 bases from J, with 11 bases between. As DNA, the CDR3 is TGTGCCAGCAGCGGGCGGGGGGTGAACACTGAAGCTTTCTTT. Translating it yields CASSGRGVNTEAFF.

The gene calls are TRBV6-5 and TRBJ2-5; 10 positions match TRBD1. The CDR3 is made up of 16 amino acids. V shed 2 bases and J 4 bases; nucleotides not matched to a gene: 7. The V gene's germline CDR1 is MNHEY and CDR2 SVGAGI. CDR3 nucleotide sequence: TGTGCCAGCAGTTACACGGGACAGGGGAGGGGAGAGACCCAGTACTTC. Amino acid sequence: CASSYTGQGRGETQYF.

This rearrangement joins TRBV4-3 to TRBJ1-1; perhaps TRBD1 as D (5 bases). V shed 0 bases and J shed 4 bases, with 9 bases lying between them. This CDR3 comprises 14 residues. Germline V gene data show CDR1 as LGHNA and CDR2 as YSLEER. The CDR3 here is CASSQEAGSTEAFF. CDR3 nucleotides: TGCGCCAGCAGCCAAGAGGCAGGGTCCACTGAAGCTTTCTTT.

This chain connects TRBV18 to TRBJ1-6, with TRBD1 matching over 8 bases. CDR1 KGHSH and CDR2 LQKENI come from the germline V gene. The CDR3 sequence is 15 residues long. Unmatched junction bases numbered 5, after V lost 0 bases and J lost 10 bases. CDR3 amino acids: CASSPPTGADSPLHF. DNA of the CDR3: TGTGCCAGCTCACCACCGACAGGGGCGGACTCACCCCTCCACTTT.

The V call is TRBV2, the J call TRBJ2-5, with 9 bases lining up with TRBD2. Germline values: CDR1 SNHLY, CDR2 FYNNEI. Germline trimming cut 6 bases from V and 4 bases from J; bases unmatched to any gene: 6. This CDR3 has 14 amino acids. In nucleotides, the CDR3 is TGTGCCAGCAGAGAGCGGGGGGCCCCAGAGACCCAGTACTTC. It specifies CASRERGAPETQYF.

The genes are TRBV21-1 and TRBJ1-6; TRBD1 reflects the table's D call only, with no check against the DNA. TRBV21-1 is an annotated pseudogene. The CDR3 totals 12 residues. The chain's CDR3 is CARRQGNSPLHF. As DNA, the CDR3 is TGTGCCAGGCGACAGGGAAATTCACCCCTCCACTTT.

The J gene is TRBJ1-2, the V gene TRBV6-9; 8 bases match TRBD1. The CDR3 runs to 15 residues. CDR1 and CDR2 from the germline V gene are MNHGY and SVAAGI. Trimming cost V 4 bases and J 6 bases; bases outside gene matches: 10. CDR3 in amino acids: CASSSRGQGEDGYTF. Written as DNA, the CDR3 is TGTGCCAGCAGTTCCCGTGGACAGGGTGAGGATGGCTACACCTTC.

This sequence joins TRBV7-2 and TRBJ2-2, with D maybe TRBD2 (6 bases). Germline CDR1 reads SGHTA; CDR2 reads FQGNSA. The V end was cut by 7 bases, the J end by 0 bases, with 15 bases between. The CDR3 contains 16 residues. The CDR3 sequence is CASTLRAGPNTGELFF. The CDR3 nucleotides are TGTGCCAGCACCCTTAGGGCGGGGCCGAACACCGGGGAGCTGTTTTTT. The full variable domain, in which reference TRBV7-2 and TRBJ2-2 provide the parts outside the CDR3, is GAGVSQSPSNKVTEKGKDVELRCDPISGHTALYWYRQSLGQGLEFLIYFQGNSAPDKSGLPSDRFSAERTGGSVSTLTIQRTQQEDSAVYLCASTLRAGPNTGELFFGEGSRLTVL.

The chain is built from TRBV5-1 and TRBJ2-3, with 9 bases that match TRBD2. Germline CDR1 SGHRS, CDR2 YFSETQ. Unmatched junction bases numbered 2, after V lost 2 bases and J lost 4 bases. The CDR3 runs 14 residues. The CDR3 loop is CASSLAGGSDTQYF. The CDR3 bases are TGCGCCAGCAGCTTAGCGGGGGGCTCAGATACGCAGTATTTT.

The CDR3 nucleotides read TGTGCCAGTAGTATAGGAGCGAATGAGCAGTTCTTC. This encodes CASSIGANEQFF. The chain recombines TRBV19 with TRBJ2-1; D call uncertain. Trimming took 1 base from V and 7 from J, leaving 5 bases between them. CDR3 length: 12 amino acids. Germline V gene sequence: CDR1 LNHDA, CDR2 SQIVND (reference sequence).

The gene calls are TRBV5-5 and TRBJ2-7, with D possibly TRBD1 on 6 matching bases. CDR1 is SGHKS and CDR2 is YYEKEE in the germline V gene (reference sequence). The CDR3 consists of 17 residues. V lost 4 bases, J lost 6 bases, and 26 bases lay in between. This chain's CDR3 is CASSPGKGVIYPREQYF. CDR3 DNA: TGTGCCAGCAGCCCGGGGAAGGGGGTGATTTATCCACGCGAGCAGTACTTC. Supplemented by reference TRBV5-5 and TRBJ2-7, the full variable domain reads DAGVTQSPTHLIKTRGQQVTLRCSPISGHKSVSWYQQVLGQGPQFIFQYYEKEERGRGNFPDRFSARQFPNYSSELNVNALLLGDSALYLCASSPGKGVIYPREQYFGPGTRLTVT.

The CDR3 here is CASSQPPSDEQYF. CDR3 bases: TGTGCCAGCAGCCAACCTCCGTCCGACGAGCAGTACTTC. The chain joins TRBV4-2 to TRBJ2-7; D gene unclear. The CDR3 sequence is 13 residues long. The V gene lost 2 bases and the J gene lost 5 bases, with 10 bases spanning the gap. CDR1 LGHNA and CDR2 YNFKEQ come from the germline V gene.